This T cell receptor beta chain appears in the sequencing data of a study of cytomegalovirus exposure and HLA in healthy donors. Findings of the study overall: Later on, an analysis found that several of the most significant clusters appeared to be linked to common viral pathogens, which included parvovirus B19.

Per germline, CDR1 MNHEY and CDR2 SVGAGI. There are 13 residues in the CDR3. Trimming removed 3 bases from V and 8 bases from J; junction bases left unmatched: 3. A remark on this clone: Its antigen is not identified.

Both 60 Vbeta primers and 13 Jbeta primers went into the PCR. Sequenced by immunoSEQ multiplex PCR; TCRdb stores in-frame clones only, minus some. The data show 150,000 to 200,000 clones, around 80% seen once. The V and J genes are TRBV6-5 and TRBJ1-2; 10 bases line up with TRBD1. Material: PBMCs. This clonotype was sampled from a woman between 50 and 59 years old in good health and CMV-seropositive. DNA for the CDR3: TGTGCCAGCAGTTATGACAGGGGGCGAGGCTACACCTTC. Protein: CASSYDRGRGYTF.